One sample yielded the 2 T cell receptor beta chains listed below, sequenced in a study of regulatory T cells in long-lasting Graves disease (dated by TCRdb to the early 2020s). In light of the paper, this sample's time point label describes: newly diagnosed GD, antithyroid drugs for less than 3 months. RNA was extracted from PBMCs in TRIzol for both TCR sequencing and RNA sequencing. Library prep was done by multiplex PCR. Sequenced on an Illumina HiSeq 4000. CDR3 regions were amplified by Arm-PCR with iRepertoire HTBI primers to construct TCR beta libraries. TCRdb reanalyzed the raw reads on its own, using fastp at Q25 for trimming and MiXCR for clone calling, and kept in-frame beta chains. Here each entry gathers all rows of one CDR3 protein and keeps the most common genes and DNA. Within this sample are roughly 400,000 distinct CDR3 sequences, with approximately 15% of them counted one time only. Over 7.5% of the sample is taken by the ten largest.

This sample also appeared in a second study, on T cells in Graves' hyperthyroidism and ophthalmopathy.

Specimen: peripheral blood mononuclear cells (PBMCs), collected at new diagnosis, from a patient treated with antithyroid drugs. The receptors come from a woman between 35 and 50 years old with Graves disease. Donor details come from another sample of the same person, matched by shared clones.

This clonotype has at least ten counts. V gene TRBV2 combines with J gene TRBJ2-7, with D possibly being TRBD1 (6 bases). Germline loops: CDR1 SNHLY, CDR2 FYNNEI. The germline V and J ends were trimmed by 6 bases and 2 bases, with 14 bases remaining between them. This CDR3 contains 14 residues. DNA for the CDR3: TGTGCCAGCAGCCAAGGACAGCCTACCTACGAGCAGTACTTC. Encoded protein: CASSQGQPTYEQYF.

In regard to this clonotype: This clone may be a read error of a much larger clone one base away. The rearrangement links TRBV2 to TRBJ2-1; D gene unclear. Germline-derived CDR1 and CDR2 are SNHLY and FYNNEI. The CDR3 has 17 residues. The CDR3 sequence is CASSELMWSSSHNEQFF. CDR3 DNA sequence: TGTGCCAGCAGTGAACTTATGTGGAGTAGCTCCCACAATGAGCAGTTCTTC.